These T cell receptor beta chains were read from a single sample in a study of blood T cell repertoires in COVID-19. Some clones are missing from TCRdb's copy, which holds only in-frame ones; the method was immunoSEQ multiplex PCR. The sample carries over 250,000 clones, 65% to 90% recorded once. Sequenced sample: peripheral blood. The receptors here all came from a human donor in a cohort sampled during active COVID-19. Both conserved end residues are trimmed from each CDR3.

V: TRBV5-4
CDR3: ASSLAGMGAAKNIQY

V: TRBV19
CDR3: ASSTAGLYEQY

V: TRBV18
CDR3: ASSPLAGRSYNEQF

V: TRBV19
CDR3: ASSIGGSANTGELF

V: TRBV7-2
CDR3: ASSFVLAFGNEQF

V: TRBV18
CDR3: ASSPDRAGYNEQF

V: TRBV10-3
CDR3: AISEKGGGGQPQH

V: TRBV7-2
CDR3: ASSPRDRGSWSPLH

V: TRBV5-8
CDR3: ASSGRLAGAGKQY

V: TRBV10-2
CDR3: ASGAGSGNTIY

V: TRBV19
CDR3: ASTPGTDYIQY

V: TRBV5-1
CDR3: ASSASGGPRSSANYEQY

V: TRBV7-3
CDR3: ASSLRRKETQY

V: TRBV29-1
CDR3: SVRQGGTDTQY

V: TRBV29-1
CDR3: SYETNEQF

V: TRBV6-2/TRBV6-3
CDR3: ASSYGGRTQETQY

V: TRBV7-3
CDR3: ASSLTPSGAGETQY

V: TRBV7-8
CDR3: ASSLGEAGNWF

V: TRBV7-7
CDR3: ASSLFPLGQQRETTGELF

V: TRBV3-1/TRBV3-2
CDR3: ASSQDPIRTGGTSGYEQY

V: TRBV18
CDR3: ASSPLGSPGAYEQY

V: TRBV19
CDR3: ACEQGRGYT

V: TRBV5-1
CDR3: ATQGQNTDTQY

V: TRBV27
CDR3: ASSLDSGGYQPQH

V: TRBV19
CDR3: ASSSDRGQVQPQH

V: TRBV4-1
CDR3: ASSQGPREGAGGSNEQF

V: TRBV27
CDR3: ASSLPTSDPAYNEQF

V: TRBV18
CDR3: ASSLPGGSSYEQY

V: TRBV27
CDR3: ASSSPRGSYNEQF

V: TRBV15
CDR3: ATSRGDASTDTQY

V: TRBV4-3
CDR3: ASSQGLDRYNEQF

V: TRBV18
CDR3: ASSAGLAGVEQF

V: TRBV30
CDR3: AWSPRQGSTNEKLF

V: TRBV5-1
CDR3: ASSLGSARDYPL

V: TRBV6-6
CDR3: ASSYYSNQPQH

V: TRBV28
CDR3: ASRLSVGGDTQY

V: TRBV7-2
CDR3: ASSPRAAVQETQY

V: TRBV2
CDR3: ASSGQGGDNEQF

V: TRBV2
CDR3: ASSEDRGRLNEQY

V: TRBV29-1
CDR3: SVVRGSGNTIY

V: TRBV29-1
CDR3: SVEAGGPYEQY

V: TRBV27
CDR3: ASSLSGRFAWNEQF

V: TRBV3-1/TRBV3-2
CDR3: ASSQDRQGILVTQY

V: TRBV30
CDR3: AWGSRPGANVLT

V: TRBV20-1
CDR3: SASSGGTQPQH

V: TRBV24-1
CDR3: ATSDLLAGGKTEAF

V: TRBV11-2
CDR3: ASSLAGSDTQY

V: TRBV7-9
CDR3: ASSRETQY

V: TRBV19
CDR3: ASSIEGRGGNLVYGYT

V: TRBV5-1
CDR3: ASSGQTAGDEQY

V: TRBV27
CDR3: ASSLREGGGQPQH

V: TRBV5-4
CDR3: ASSTSTGEQY

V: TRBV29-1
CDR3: SVGGGGNEKLF

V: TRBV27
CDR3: ASSLWLQGRDEQF

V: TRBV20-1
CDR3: SASEYEQY

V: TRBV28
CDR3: ASCPGQHQETQY

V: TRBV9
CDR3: ASSVGPAAGPTDTQY

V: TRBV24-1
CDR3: APWGHSNTGELF

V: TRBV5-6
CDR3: ASRRRDRGYNEQF

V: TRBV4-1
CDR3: ASSQTGTGALNEKLF